What follows describes a single T cell receptor beta chain. Its ends do not fully match the called genes, so a read error is possible. Other DNA sequences in the same sample also yield this CDR3. The entry originates in a study of T cell changes during pregnancy in multiple sclerosis. The protocol was immunoSEQ multiplex PCR, while the TCRdb copy is restricted to in-frame clones and leaves out a portion. The data show tens of thousands of clones, approximately 94% seen once. This clonotype originated in a female donor with multiple sclerosis, enrolled in a pregnancy study. This specimen consisted of CD4+ T cells from peripheral blood mononuclear cells, obtained in the first trimester of pregnancy.

CDR3 loop: CASSLDTAEAFF. CDR3 DNA: TGTGCCAGTAGCTTAGATACTGCTGAAGCTTTCTTT. The chain joins TRBV11-2 to TRBJ1-1; no clear D gene. The germline gives CDR1 SGHAT, CDR2 FQNNGV. The length of the CDR3 is 12 residues.